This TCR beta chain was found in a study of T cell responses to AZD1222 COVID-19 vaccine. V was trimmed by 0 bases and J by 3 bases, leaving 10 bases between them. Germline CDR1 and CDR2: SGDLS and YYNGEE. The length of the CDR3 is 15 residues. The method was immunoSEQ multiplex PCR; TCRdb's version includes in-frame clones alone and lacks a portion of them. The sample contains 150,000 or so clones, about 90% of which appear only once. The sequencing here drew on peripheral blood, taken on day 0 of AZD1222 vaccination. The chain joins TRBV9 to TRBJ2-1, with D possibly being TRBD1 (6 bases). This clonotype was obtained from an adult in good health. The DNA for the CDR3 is TGTGCCAGCAGCGTAGGCCCAGGGGTCTACAATGAGCAGTTCTTC. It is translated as CASSVGPGVYNEQFF.